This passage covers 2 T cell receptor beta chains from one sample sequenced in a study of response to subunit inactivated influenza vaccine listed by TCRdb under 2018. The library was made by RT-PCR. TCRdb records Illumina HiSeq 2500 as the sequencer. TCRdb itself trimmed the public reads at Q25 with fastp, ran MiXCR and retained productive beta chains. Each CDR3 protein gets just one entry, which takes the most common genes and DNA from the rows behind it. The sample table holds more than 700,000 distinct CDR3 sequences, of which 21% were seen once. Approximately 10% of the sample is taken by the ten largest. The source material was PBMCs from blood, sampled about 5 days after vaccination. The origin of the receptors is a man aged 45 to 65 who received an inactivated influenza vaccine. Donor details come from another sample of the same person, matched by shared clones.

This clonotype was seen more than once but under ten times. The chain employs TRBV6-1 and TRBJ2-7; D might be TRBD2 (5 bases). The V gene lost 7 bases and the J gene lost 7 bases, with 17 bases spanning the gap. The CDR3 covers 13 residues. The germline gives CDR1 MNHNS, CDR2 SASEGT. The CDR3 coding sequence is TGTGCCAGCACCCGGGCTCAAACGGGGGAGCAGTACTTC. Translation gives CASTRAQTGEQYF.

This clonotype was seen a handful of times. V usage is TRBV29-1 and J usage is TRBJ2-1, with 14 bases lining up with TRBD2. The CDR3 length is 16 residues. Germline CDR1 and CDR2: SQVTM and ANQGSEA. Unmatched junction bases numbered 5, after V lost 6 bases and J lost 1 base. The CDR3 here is CSVPTSGRGSYNEQFF. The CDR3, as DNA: TGCAGCGTGCCGACTAGCGGGAGGGGGTCCTACAATGAGCAGTTCTTC.